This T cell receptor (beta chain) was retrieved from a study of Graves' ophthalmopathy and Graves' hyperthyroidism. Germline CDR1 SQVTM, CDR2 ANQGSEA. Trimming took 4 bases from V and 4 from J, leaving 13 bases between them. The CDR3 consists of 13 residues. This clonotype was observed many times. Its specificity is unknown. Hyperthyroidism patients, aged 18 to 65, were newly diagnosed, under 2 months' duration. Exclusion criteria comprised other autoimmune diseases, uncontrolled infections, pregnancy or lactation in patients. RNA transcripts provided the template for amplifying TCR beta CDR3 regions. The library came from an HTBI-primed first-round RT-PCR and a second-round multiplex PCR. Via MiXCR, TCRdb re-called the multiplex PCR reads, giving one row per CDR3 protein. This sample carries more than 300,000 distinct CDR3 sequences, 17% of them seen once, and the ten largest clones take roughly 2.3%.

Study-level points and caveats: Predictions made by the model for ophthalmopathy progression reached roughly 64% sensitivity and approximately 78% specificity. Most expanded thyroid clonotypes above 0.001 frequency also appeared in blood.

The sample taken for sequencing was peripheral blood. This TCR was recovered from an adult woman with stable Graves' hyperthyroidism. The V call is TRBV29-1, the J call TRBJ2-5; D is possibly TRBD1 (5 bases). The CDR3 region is CSVVYQGLETQYF. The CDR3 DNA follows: TGCAGCGTTGTATACCAGGGATTAGAGACCCAGTACTTC.